A single sample gave rise to the 26 T cell receptor beta chains below, sequenced in a study of blood T cell repertoires in COVID-19. The data were produced by immunoSEQ multiplex PCR, yet TCRdb's version contains in-frame clones alone and is incomplete. The sample lists around 120,000 clones, approximately 82% occurring once. The sequencing input was peripheral blood. The receptors were gathered from a middle-aged man with active or convalescent COVID-19.

The rearrangement links TRBV24-1 to TRBJ2-1; 12 nucleotides align to TRBD2. Germline CDR1 is KGHDR and CDR2 is SFDVKD. The CDR3 has 15 residues. V dropped 4 bases and J dropped 9; count of bases not matched to a gene: 6. The CDR3 coding sequence is TGTGCCACCAGTGACCGGACTAGCGGGGTGGCTGAGCAGTTCTTC. This sequence encodes CATSDRTSGVAEQFF.

The table lists this clone with a count of one. The chain carries TRBV12-3 or TRBV12-4 and TRBJ1-5, with TRBD1 matching over 10 bases. The CDR3 has 13 amino acids. V lost 4 bases to trimming and J lost 13 bases; unmatched junction nucleotides: 7. In DNA, the CDR3 is TGTGCCAGCAGTTCCACGGGGACAGGGGAACAGCATTTT. Its translation: CASSSTGTGEQHF.

V usage is TRBV7-9 and J usage is TRBJ2-7, with D possibly being TRBD2 (7 bases). Germline CDR1 is SEHNR and CDR2 is FQNEAQ (reference sequence). Between the trimmed V and J ends, which lost 0 bases and 3 bases, there was a span of 9 bases. The CDR3 contains 14 residues. The CDR3 DNA follows: TGTGCCAGCAGCTTAGCGGGGGGGCTCTACGAGCAGTACTTC. It specifies CASSLAGGLYEQYF.

The chain joins TRBV5-6 to TRBJ2-2; maybe TRBD1 (6 bases). CDR1 is SGHDT, CDR2 YYEEEE, per germline. Trimming removed 1 base from V and 9 bases from J, with 19 bases in between. The CDR3 contains 16 residues. This chain's CDR3 is CASSLSLGHRLRELFF. For the CDR3, the DNA is TGTGCCAGCAGCTTGTCCCTGGGACATCGTCTTCGGGAGCTGTTTTTT.

This sequence joins TRBV19 and TRBJ2-3; 12 nucleotides agree with TRBD2. The CDR3 loop spans 16 amino acids. The V and J ends lost 4 bases and 1 base, in that order; junction bases with no gene match: 3. Germline-derived CDR1 and CDR2 are LNHDA and SQIVND (reference sequence). The CDR3 reads CASSTRTSGGTDTQYF. The CDR3, as DNA: TGTGCCAGTAGTACAAGGACTAGCGGGGGCACAGATACGCAGTATTTT.

V gene TRBV5-1 combines with J gene TRBJ1-1; the D is unclear. The CDR3 extends over 13 amino acids. Germline lookup yields CDR1 SGHRS and CDR2 YFSETQ. V dropped 0 bases and J dropped 4 bases, with 7 bases sitting between them. CDR3 sequence reads: CASSLDSPTEAFF. The DNA of the CDR3 is TGCGCCAGCAGCTTGGACAGTCCCACTGAAGCTTTCTTT.

This clone has a handful of counts. The chain's CDR3 is CASSVIGDSPSDGYTF. The CDR3 DNA reads as TGTGCCAGCAGTGTTATCGGGGACAGCCCCTCGGATGGCTACACCTTC. V usage is TRBV25-1 and J usage is TRBJ1-2; 7 bases are shared with TRBD1. Germline V CDR1 and CDR2: MGHDK, SYGVNS. Germline trimming cut 4 bases from V and 6 bases from J; bases unmatched to any gene: 14. CDR3 length: 16 residues.

The chain employs TRBV7-9 and TRBJ1-6; 7 positions match TRBD1. J was trimmed by 10 bases and V by 7 bases; bases with no gene match: 10. The CDR3 runs to 14 residues. In germline, CDR1 is SEHNR, CDR2 FQNEAQ (reference sequence). In nucleotides, the CDR3 is TGTGCCAGCACCACCGGGGACAGCTTCTCACCCCTCCACTTT. Translation gives CASTTGDSFSPLHF.

This clone was seen a handful of times. This rearrangement joins TRBV3-1 (or the pseudogene TRBV3-2) to TRBJ2-3, with D unresolved. V shed 4 bases and J shed 1 base, with 9 bases lying between them. Germline V gene data show CDR1 as LGHDT and CDR2 as YNNKEL (reference sequence). The CDR3 is made up of 14 amino acids. CDR3 bases: TGTGCCAGCAGCCCCGGGTCACGCACAGATACGCAGTATTTT. It translates to CASSPGSRTDTQYF.

This clone occurred a few times. J is TRBJ2-7 and V is TRBV11-2; D perhaps matches TRBD2 (6 bases). Trimming took off 1 base at V and 5 bases at J, with 18 bases between the two ends. The germline gives CDR1 SGHAT, CDR2 FQNNGV. CDR3 length: 16 amino acids. The CDR3 reads CASSLGSRGRVDEQYF. DNA for the CDR3: TGTGCCAGCAGCTTAGGTTCGCGGGGACGGGTGGACGAGCAGTACTTC. Combining the CDR3 with reference TRBV11-2 and TRBJ2-7 gives the whole variable domain EAGVAQSPRYKIIEKRQSVAFWCNPISGHATLYWYQQILGQGPKLLIQFQNNGVVDDSQLPKDRFSAERLKGVDSTLKIQPAKLEDSAVYLCASSLGSRGRVDEQYFGPGTRLTVT.

V and J are TRBV3-1 (or the pseudogene TRBV3-2) and TRBJ1-6; D gene uncertain. Germline V CDR1 and CDR2: LGHDT, YNNKEL (reference sequence). Between the trimmed V and J ends, which lost 2 bases and 7 bases, there was a span of 12 bases. This CDR3 contains 15 residues. CDR3 loop: CASSQNIRMNSPLHF. CDR3 bases: TGTGCCAGCAGCCAAAATATTAGAATGAATTCACCCCTCCACTTT.

The V gene is TRBV11-2, the J gene TRBJ1-4; D is unclear. V lost 3 bases, J lost 7 bases, and 3 bases lay in between. The CDR3 contains 11 residues. The germline gives CDR1 SGHAT, CDR2 FQNNGV. CDR3 protein: CASSFGEKLFF. CDR3 nucleotides: TGTGCCAGCAGCTTCGGTGAAAAACTGTTTTTT.

This sequence joins TRBV11-2 and TRBJ1-2; D perhaps matches TRBD1 (6 bases). With 5 bases removed from V and 6 bases from J, the gap between germline ends came to 19 bases. The germline V gene has CDR1 SGHAT and CDR2 FQNNGV. The CDR3 sequence is 15 residues long. CDR3 protein: CASSPLRTDRDGYTF. DNA of the CDR3: TGTGCCAGCAGCCCTCTTAGGACAGATCGTGATGGCTACACCTTC.

The V and J genes are TRBV5-4 and TRBJ2-3, with 8 bases that match TRBD2. The J segment lost 5 bases and the V segment lost 5 bases, leaving 4 bases of the junction unmatched. Germline CDR1 is SGHNT and CDR2 is YYREEE (reference sequence). The CDR3 spans 13 residues. CDR3 coding DNA: TGTGCCAGCAGTCCGGGGGGGCAAGATACGCAGTATTTT. Protein sequence: CASSPGGQDTQYF.

In DNA form, the CDR3 reads TGTGCCAGCATTCTCGAGCGCCAGGAGACCCAGTACTTC. Translation gives CASILERQETQYF. The V and J genes are TRBV2 and TRBJ2-5, with D uncertain. The CDR3 contains 13 residues. Germline V CDR1 and CDR2: SNHLY, FYNNEI. Deletions cut 7 bases from V and 5 bases from J, with 14 bases between. Using reference TRBV2 and TRBJ2-5 for the parts outside the CDR3, the full variable domain is EPEVTQTPSHQVTQMGQEVILRCVPISNHLYFYWYRQILGQKVEFLVSFYNNEISEKSEIFDDQFSVERPDGSNFTLKIRSTKLEDSAMYFCASILERQETQYFGPGTRLLVL.

This clone was found once. The chain has TRBV6-2 or TRBV6-3 and TRBJ1-4, with 10 bases matching TRBD1. The CDR3 covers 14 residues. Trimming took 7 bases from V and 7 from J; bases not matched to a gene: 6. Germline V gene data show CDR1 as MNHEY and CDR2 as SVGEGT. The CDR3 DNA reads as TGTGCCAGCACCCCGACAGGGGGCGGTGAAAAACTGTTTTTT. Its translation is CASTPTGGGEKLFF.

The chain couples TRBV5-6 to TRBJ1-2, with 11 positions matching TRBD1. V shed 6 bases and J 10 bases; nucleotides not matched to a gene: 8. This CDR3 has 13 amino acids. Per the germline V gene, CDR1 is SGHDT and CDR2 is YYEEEE. CDR3 DNA sequence: TGTGCCAGCACCCTCCGGGACAGGGGGACCTACACCTTC. It translates to CASTLRDRGTYTF. The full variable domain, rest sourced from reference TRBV5-6 and TRBJ1-2, is DAGVTQSPTHLIKTRGQQVTLRCSPKSGHDTVSWYQQALGQGPQFIFQYYEEEERQRGNFPDRFSGHQFPNYSSELNVNALLLGDSALYLCASTLRDRGTYTFGSGTRLTVV.

This chain joins TRBV29-1 and TRBJ2-3; D remains unclear. There are 12 residues in the CDR3. V was cut by 6 bases and J by 0 bases, with 7 bases left in between. The germline V gene has CDR1 SQVTM and CDR2 ANQGSEA. The CDR3 DNA follows: TGCAGCGTCGTTTTGAGCACAGATACGCAGTATTTT. Protein: CSVVLSTDTQYF.

This chain links TRBV6-5 with TRBJ2-5; 7 bases are shared with TRBD2. The CDR3 length is 14 residues. J gave up 1 base and V 7 bases, and 6 bases lay outside the gene matches. Germline V gene lookup returns CDR1 MNHEY and CDR2 SVGAGI. CDR3 sequence: CASKERGVQETQYF. In DNA form, the CDR3 reads TGTGCCAGCAAGGAGCGGGGAGTCCAAGAGACCCAGTACTTC.

V usage is TRBV5-1 and J usage is TRBJ2-3, with a possible D match to TRBD1 (7 bases). The V and J ends lost 0 bases and 6 bases respectively, with 17 bases between them. CDR1 and CDR2 from the germline V gene are SGHRS and YFSETQ. CDR3 length equals 16 residues. The CDR3 sequence is CASSLAAGTVGDTQYF. The CDR3 DNA is TGCGCCAGCAGCTTGGCCGCGGGGACAGTGGGGGATACGCAGTATTTT. Together with reference TRBV5-1 and TRBJ2-3, the CDR3 gives the full variable domain: KAGVTQTPRYLIKTRGQQVTLSCSPISGHRSVSWYQQTPGQGLQFLFEYFSETQRNKGNFPGRFSGRQFSNSRSEMNVSTLELGDSALYLCASSLAAGTVGDTQYFGPGTRLTVL.

This chain links TRBV5-4 with TRBJ1-2; D may be TRBD1 (6 bases). The CDR3 contains 15 residues. The V end was cut by 4 bases, the J end by 1 base, with 14 bases between. The germline gives CDR1 SGHNT, CDR2 YYREEE (reference sequence). CDR3 sequence reads: CASSPQGGNNYGYTF. CDR3 coding DNA: TGTGCCAGCAGCCCCCAAGGGGGAAATAACTATGGCTACACCTTC.

A few counts support this clone. The chain has TRBV12-5 and TRBJ2-3, with D uncertain. The V gene's germline CDR1 is LGHNT and CDR2 FRNRAP. V shed 4 bases and J shed 3 bases, with 11 bases lying between them. The CDR3 loop spans 14 amino acids. The CDR3 DNA is TGTGCTAGTGGTTCCCCAGGAAGAACAGATACGCAGTATTTT. Its protein product is CASGSPGRTDTQYF.

The rearrangement links TRBV4-3 to TRBJ1-6, with a tentative D call TRBD1 (5 bases). With 1 base removed from V and 9 bases from J, the gap between germline ends came to 16 bases. Germline-derived CDR1 and CDR2 are LGHNA and YSLEER. The CDR3 is made up of 16 amino acids. For the CDR3, the DNA is TGCGCCAGCAGCCAAGGTTCGGGCAGGGAGGGTTCACCCCTCCACTTT. Translation gives CASSQGSGREGSPLHF.

The V gene is TRBV3-1 (or the pseudogene TRBV3-2), the J gene TRBJ2-4; 7 positions match TRBD2. Germline CDR1 and CDR2: LGHDT and YNNKEL (reference sequence). V was pared by 3 bases and J by 8 bases, with 10 bases of the junction left unmatched. CDR3 length: 15 amino acids. The CDR3 region has the DNA TGTGCCAGCAGCCAGGGGCTGGGGGGGGGATACATTCAGTACTTC. Its protein is CASSQGLGGGYIQYF.

This clone was seen more than once but under ten times. The rearrangement joins TRBV7-2 to TRBJ2-5; 9 bases map to TRBD2. Germline assignment: CDR1 SGHTA and CDR2 FQGNSA. The CDR3 is 16 amino acids. V dropped 5 bases and J dropped 4; count of bases not matched to a gene: 11. CDR3 bases: TGTGCCAGCAGCCCACCGGGACTAGCTATTGCAGAGACCCAGTACTTC. The encoded protein is CASSPPGLAIAETQYF.

The count of this clone is one. J is TRBJ2-1 and V is TRBV6-2 or TRBV6-3; 9 bases fit TRBD2. Germline V gene data show CDR1 as MNHEY and CDR2 as SVGEGT. This CDR3 is built from 16 residues. The V and J ends lost 6 bases and 5 bases, in that order; junction bases with no gene match: 11. The CDR3, as DNA: TGTGCCAGCAGCACATCTCGGCGGGGGGGCAACAATGAGCAGTTCTTC. It yields the protein CASSTSRRGGNNEQFF.